This TCR beta chain was identified during a study of blood T cell repertoires in COVID-19. Looking at the study overall: The samples span acute and convalescent COVID-19 from the United States, Italy and Spain. The analysed material was cDNA or gDNA that came from T cells, B-cell-depleted T cells, or PBMCs.

A note on this clone: This likely traces to a read error, being one base from a far larger clone.

In the authors' workflow: Reference gene primer amplification yielded estimated nucleated cell counts. Sequencing was performed with immunoSEQ multiplex PCR; in TCRdb, only in-frame clones are kept and a portion is missing. V, J and clone size were drawn from that table, and D and trimming were deduced from the DNA. Altogether about 35,000 clones are present, more than 75% being singletons, with the ten largest covering roughly two fifths. Specimen: peripheral blood. This TCR was recovered from a man of 80 years or more with active or convalescent COVID-19.

CDR3 bases: TGTGCCAGCTGTTTATCGGAGTCTATGAACACTGAAGCTTTCTTT. Encoded protein: CASCLSESMNTEAFF. This chain uses TRBV28 with TRBJ1-1; D not resolved. CDR1 MDHEN and CDR2 SYDVKM come from the germline V gene. This CDR3 spans 15 amino acids.